This T cell receptor (beta chain) was recorded in a study of tumor-infiltrating lymphocytes in localized non-small cell lung cancer. The germline V gene has CDR1 LGHNA and CDR2 YSLEER. Trimming cost V 2 bases and J 7 bases, with 9 bases left between them. The CDR3 extends over 14 amino acids. TCRdb's copy holds only in-frame clones and misses some; the assay was immunoSEQ multiplex PCR. The table includes some 13,000 clones, about 71% detected once. Sequencing used uninvolved lung tissue not adjacent to the tumor. This receptor was taken from a human donor with non-small cell lung cancer. The chain employs TRBV4-3 and TRBJ1-6; unclear D gene. The CDR3 sequence: CASSQWSGNSPLHF. DNA for the CDR3: TGCGCCAGCAGCCAATGGAGCGGAAATTCACCCCTCCACTTT.